This TCR beta chain was sequenced in a study of blood T cell repertoires in COVID-19. Sequencing used immunoSEQ multiplex PCR; TCRdb keeps in-frame clones, though not all of them. The table records some 130,000 clones, approximately 85% of them present only once. This clone was detected once. Trimming left V 0 bases short and J 0 bases short, with 6 bases between. CDR3 length: 15 residues. Germline CDR1 SGHNT, CDR2 YYREEE (reference sequence). The V gene is TRBV5-4, the J gene TRBJ1-4; D not certain. The TCR was taken from a human donor in a cohort sampled during active COVID-19. Sequenced input: peripheral blood. The CDR3 protein is CASSLGSATNEKLFF. The CDR3 DNA is TGTGCCAGCAGCTTGGGGAGCGCAACTAATGAAAAACTGTTTTTT. Based on the CDR3 plus reference TRBV5-4 and TRBJ1-4, the full variable domain is ETGVTQSPTHLIKTRGQQVTLRCSSQSGHNTVSWYQQALGQGPQFIFQYYREEENGRGNFPPRFSGLQFPNYSSELNVNALELDDSALYLCASSLGSATNEKLFFGSGTQLSVL.